What follows are 9 T cell receptor beta chains derived from one specimen sequenced in a study of sequential checkpoint blockade in melanoma. Treatment denoted: randomized to nivolumab then ipilimumab (arm A) or the reverse (arm B). The assay was immunoSEQ multiplex PCR, and TCRdb's table has in-frame clones only and misses some. In the table there are around 10,000 clones, around 73% of which are singletons. The material sequenced was CD8+ T cells sorted from blood (inferred from file names), taken from a patient given nivolumab and ipilimumab in sequence. The origin of the receptors is a human donor with melanoma.

The chain couples TRBV6-1 to TRBJ2-7; 10 bases are a match to TRBD1. CDR1 is MNHNS, CDR2 SASEGT, per germline. This CDR3 contains 14 residues. J gave up 2 bases and V 3 bases, and 1 base lay outside the gene matches. Here the CDR3 reads CASSEGQGTYEQYF. The CDR3 DNA reads TGTGCCAGCAGTGAGGGACAGGGGACCTACGAGCAGTACTTC.

This clone has more than one count but fewer than ten. This chain joins TRBV5-4 and TRBJ1-1; 7 nucleotides line up with TRBD1. The CDR3 is made up of 13 amino acids. Germline-derived CDR1 and CDR2 are SGHNT and YYREEE (reference sequence). Trimming at V came to 4 bases and at J to 8 bases, leaving 8 bases not matched to a gene. CDR3 DNA: TGTGCCAGCAGCGTGTGGGACAGCGCGGAAGCTTTCTTT. It specifies CASSVWDSAEAFF.

This rearrangement joins TRBV7-9 to TRBJ2-5; TRBD1 agrees at 7 bases. Germline V gives CDR1 SEHNR, CDR2 FQNEAQ (reference sequence). V lost 7 bases to trimming and J lost 3 bases; unmatched junction nucleotides: 11. This CDR3 contains 15 residues. CDR3 loop: CASIYNRDREETQYF. CDR3 nucleotide sequence: TGTGCCAGCATCTATAACCGGGACAGAGAAGAGACCCAGTACTTC.

V gene TRBV25-1 combines with J gene TRBJ1-1; D perhaps matches TRBD1 (5 bases). Germline CDR1 is MGHDK and CDR2 is SYGVNS. The CDR3 extends over 11 amino acids. Trimming removed 6 bases from V and 4 bases from J, with 6 bases in between. CDR3 sequence: CASRGGTEAFF. The CDR3 region has the DNA TGTGCCAGCAGGGGGGGCACTGAAGCTTTCTTT.

The chain combines TRBV4-1 with TRBJ1-4, with 10 bases identical to TRBD1. Germline values: CDR1 MGHRA, CDR2 YSYEKL. This CDR3 is 20 amino acids long. Trimming took 2 bases from V and 3 from J; bases not matched to a gene: 15. CDR3 DNA: TGCGCCAGCAGCCAACTTCCGGGACAGGGGATTGTAACGGCTAATGAAAAACTGTTTTTT. Its protein product is CASSQLPGQGIVTANEKLFF.

This clone was detected only a few times. The genes are TRBV21-1 and TRBJ1-4; TRBD1, the D gene given by the table, was not confirmed from the DNA. TRBV21-1 is reported as a pseudogene. This CDR3 is built from 14 residues. The CDR3 loop reads CASPRQGVNEKLFF. The DNA for the CDR3 is TGTGCCAGCCCTAGGCAGGGGGTTAATGAAAAACTGTTTTTT.

The rearrangement joins TRBV6-4 to TRBJ2-1; 7 positions agree with TRBD2. Germline assignment: CDR1 MRHNA and CDR2 SNTAGT. The CDR3 spans 14 residues. V lost 0 bases to trimming and J lost 6 bases; unmatched junction nucleotides: 2. The CDR3 DNA reads as TGTGCCAGCAGTGACTCGGGAGGGAGCAATGAGCAGTTCTTC. Amino acid sequence: CASSDSGGSNEQFF.

This clone was seen only a few times. CDR3 region: CAISEERGATGELFF. CDR3 bases: TGTGCCATCAGTGAAGAACGGGGGGCCACCGGGGAGCTGTTTTTT. The rearrangement links TRBV10-3 to TRBJ2-2, with D perhaps matching TRBD2 (7 bases). V was pared by 3 bases and J by 4 bases, with 12 bases between. The CDR3 totals 15 residues. In germline, CDR1 is ENHRY, CDR2 SYGVKD.

The rearrangement uses TRBV15 and TRBJ2-3; 10 bases are shared with TRBD1. Germline CDR1 and CDR2: LNHNV and YYDKDF (reference sequence). The CDR3 is 15 amino acids. V dropped 8 bases and J dropped 2; count of bases not matched to a gene: 7. The chain's CDR3 is CATGGQGIFTDTQYF. CDR3 nucleotide sequence: TGTGCCACCGGGGGACAGGGGATATTCACAGATACGCAGTATTTT.